These T cell receptor beta chains were read from a single sample in a study of blood T cell repertoires in COVID-19. The protocol was immunoSEQ multiplex PCR, while the TCRdb copy is restricted to in-frame clones and leaves out a portion. Of 75,000 to 80,000 clones listed, 80% to 90% are singletons. The sequenced sample was peripheral blood. These receptors were taken from an older woman with acute or convalescent COVID-19. The CDR3 runs from the conserved cysteine through the conserved F or W. A D gene is named only where the DNA matches it firmly. Clone size, where shown, is once, few, many, or a class for clones that have expanded.

>TRBV19|-|TRBJ1-2|-
TGTGCCAGTAGTATAGGACGCCTCCAGGGATACACCTTC
CASSIGRLQGYTF
>TRBV2|-|TRBJ1-2|-
TGTGCCAGCAGTGTAACGGGGGGCAGAGAATATGGCTACACCTTC
CASSVTGGREYGYTF
>TRBV3-1/TRBV3-2|-|TRBJ1-1|-
TGTGCCAGCAGCCCCCAGCGGGACACTGAAGCTTTCTTT
CASSPQRDTEAFF
>TRBV7-7|-|TRBJ2-2|once
TGTGCTAGCAGCTTGACAGGCACGACCGGGGAGCTGTTTTTT
CASSLTGTTGELFF
>TRBV15|TRBD1|TRBJ1-2|-
TGTGCCACCAGCAGGGAGACAGGGGACTATGGCTACACCTTC
CATSRETGDYGYTF
>TRBV9|-|TRBJ2-1|-
TGTGCCAGCAGCGCCCAACAGGGAGGGGACTGGGAGCAGTTCTTC
CASSAQQGGDWEQFF
>TRBV5-8|-|TRBJ2-5|-
TGTGCCAGCAGCTCGGGAGGTGGGACAGGAGGAGAGACCCAGTACTTC
CASSSGGGTGGETQYF
>TRBV5-4|-|TRBJ1-2|-
TGTGCCAGCAGCTTGGAGAGCTATGGCTACACCTTC
CASSLESYGYTF
>TRBV30|-|TRBJ1-1|-
TGTGCCTGGAGTCCAAACCCCGAAGAGGCTTTCTTT
CAWSPNPEEAFF
>TRBV24-1|-|TRBJ2-4|once
TGTGCCACCAGAAGTGATGGAGACATTCAGTACTTC
CATRSDGDIQYF
>TRBV19|TRBD1|TRBJ1-1|-
TGTGCCAGTAGCCCGGGACAGGGGGCAACTGAAGCTTTCTTT
CASSPGQGATEAFF
>TRBV6-5|-|TRBJ1-3|-
TGTGCCAGCAGTTATTCAGGGGCCTCGGCTGGAAACACCATATATTTT
CASSYSGASAGNTIYF
>TRBV6-5|-|TRBJ1-4|-
TGTGCCAGCAGCGTATACACAACTAATGAAAAACTGTTTTTT
CASSVYTTNEKLFF
>TRBV11-2|TRBD2|TRBJ2-1|-
TGTGCCAGCAGCATGAGGGCTAGCGGGGGGGCCTACAATGAGCAGTTCTTC
CASSMRASGGAYNEQFF
>TRBV2|-|TRBJ1-5|-
TGTGCCAGCAGTGGAGATGGAGACAGCTCCAACATATTTAATCAGCCCCAGCATTTT
CASSGDGDSSNIFNQPQHF
>TRBV29-1|-|TRBJ1-6|-
TGCAGCGTTGAAGATAGCAATTCACCCCTCCACTTT
CSVEDSNSPLHF
>TRBV14|-|TRBJ2-5|few
TGTGCCAGCAGCCCTCGGGACTACCAAGAGACCCAGTACTTC
CASSPRDYQETQYF
>TRBV6-5|TRBD1|TRBJ1-2|-
TGTGCCAGCAGTTTCGAACAGGGGGCGGATGGCTACACCTTC
CASSFEQGADGYTF
>TRBV11-2|-|TRBJ1-3|-
TGTGCCAGCAGCCCCGAGGGTGGTTTTGGAAACACCATATATTTT
CASSPEGGFGNTIYF
>TRBV5-1|-|TRBJ2-7|-
TGCGCCAGCAGCTTGGGTCTTAGCTCCTACGAGCAGTACTTC
CASSLGLSSYEQYF
>TRBV5-1|TRBD1|TRBJ1-1|-
TGCGCCAGCAGCTTTACGAGACAGGGGGCGGGGACTGAAGCTTTCTTT
CASSFTRQGAGTEAFF
>TRBV27|TRBD1|TRBJ1-2|-
TGTGCCAGCAGTCGCACCACAGGGGGTCAAGCTAACTATGGCTACACCTTC
CASSRTTGGQANYGYTF
>TRBV7-2|-|TRBJ1-3|once
TGTGCCAGCAGCTCAGGCCTCTCTGGAAACACCATATATTTT
CASSSGLSGNTIYF